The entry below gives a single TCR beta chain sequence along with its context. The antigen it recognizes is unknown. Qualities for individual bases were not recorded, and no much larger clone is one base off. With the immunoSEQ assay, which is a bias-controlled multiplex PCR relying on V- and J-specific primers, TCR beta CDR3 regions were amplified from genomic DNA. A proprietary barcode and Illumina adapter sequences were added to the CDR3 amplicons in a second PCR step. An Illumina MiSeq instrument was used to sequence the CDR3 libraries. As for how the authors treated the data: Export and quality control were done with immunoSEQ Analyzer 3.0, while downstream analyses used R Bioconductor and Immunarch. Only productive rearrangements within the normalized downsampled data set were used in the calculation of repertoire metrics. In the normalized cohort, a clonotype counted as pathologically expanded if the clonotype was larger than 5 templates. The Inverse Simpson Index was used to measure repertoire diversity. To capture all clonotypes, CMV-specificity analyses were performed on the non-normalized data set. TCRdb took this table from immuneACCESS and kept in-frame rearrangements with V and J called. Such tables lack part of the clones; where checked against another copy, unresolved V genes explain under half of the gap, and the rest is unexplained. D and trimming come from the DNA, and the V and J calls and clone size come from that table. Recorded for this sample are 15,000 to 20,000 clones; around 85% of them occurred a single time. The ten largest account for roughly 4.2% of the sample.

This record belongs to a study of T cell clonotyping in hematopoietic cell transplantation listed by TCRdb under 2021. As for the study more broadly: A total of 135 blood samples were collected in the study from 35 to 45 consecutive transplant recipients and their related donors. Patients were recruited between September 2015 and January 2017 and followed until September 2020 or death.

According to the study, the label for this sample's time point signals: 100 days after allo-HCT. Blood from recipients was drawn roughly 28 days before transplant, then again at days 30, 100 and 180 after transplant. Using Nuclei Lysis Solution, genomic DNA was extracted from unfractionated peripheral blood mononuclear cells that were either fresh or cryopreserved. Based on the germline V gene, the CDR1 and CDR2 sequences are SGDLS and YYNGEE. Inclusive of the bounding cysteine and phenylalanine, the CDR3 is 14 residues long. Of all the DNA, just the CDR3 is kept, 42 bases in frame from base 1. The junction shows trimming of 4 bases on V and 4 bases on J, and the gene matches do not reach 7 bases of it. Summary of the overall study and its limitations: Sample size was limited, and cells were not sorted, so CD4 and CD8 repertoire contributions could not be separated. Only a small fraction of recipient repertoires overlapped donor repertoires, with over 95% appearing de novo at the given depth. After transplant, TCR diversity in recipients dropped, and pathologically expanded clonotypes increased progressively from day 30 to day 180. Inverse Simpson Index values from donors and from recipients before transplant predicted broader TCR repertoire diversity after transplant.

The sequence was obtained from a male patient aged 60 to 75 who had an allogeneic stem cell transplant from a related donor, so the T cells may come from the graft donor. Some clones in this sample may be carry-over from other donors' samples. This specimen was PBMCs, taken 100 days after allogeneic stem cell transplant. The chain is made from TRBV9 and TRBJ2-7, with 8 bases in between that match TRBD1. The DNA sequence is TGTGCCAGCAGCCCCCAGGACAGGGCGTACGAGCAGTACTTC. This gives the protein CASSPQDRAYEQYF.